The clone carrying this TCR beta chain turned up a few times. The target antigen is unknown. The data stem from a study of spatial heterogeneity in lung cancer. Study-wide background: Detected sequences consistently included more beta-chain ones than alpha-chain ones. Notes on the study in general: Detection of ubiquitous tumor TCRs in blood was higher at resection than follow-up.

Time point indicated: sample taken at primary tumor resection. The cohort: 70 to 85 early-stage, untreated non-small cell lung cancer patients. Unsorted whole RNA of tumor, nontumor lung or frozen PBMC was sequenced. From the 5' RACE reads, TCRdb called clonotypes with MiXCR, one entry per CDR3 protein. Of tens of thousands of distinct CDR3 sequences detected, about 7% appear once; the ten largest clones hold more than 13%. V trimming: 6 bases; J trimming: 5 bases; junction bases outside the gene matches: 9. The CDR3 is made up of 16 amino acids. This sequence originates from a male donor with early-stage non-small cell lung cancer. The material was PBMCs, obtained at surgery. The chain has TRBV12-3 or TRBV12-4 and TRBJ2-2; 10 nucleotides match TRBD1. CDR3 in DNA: TGTGCCAGCAGACACCTGGGACAGGGGTTAACCGGGGAGCTGTTTTTT. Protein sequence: CASRHLGQGLTGELFF.